Presented here are 18 T cell receptor beta chains from one specimen sequenced in a study of blood T cells in healthy people across ages. A sample-barcoded 5' primer and a J-beta primer mix were used in a second PCR of roughly 6 to 12 cycles. A single record per CDR3 protein comes from TCRdb applying MiXCR to the 5' RACE reads. This sample carries more than 1,000,000 distinct CDR3 sequences, 20% to 25% of them seen once, and the ten largest clones take around 0.7%. The same data also contributed to another study, on T cells of mothers and their children.

The sample was blood. These receptors all stem from a girl aged 2-15 years in good health.

This clonotype was recorded once. CDR3 protein: CASSFGTLGGGNIQYF. The CDR3 region has the DNA TGCGCCAGCAGCTTTGGGACACTAGGAGGCGGGAACATTCAGTACTTC. The chain carries TRBV5-1 and TRBJ2-4, with TRBD1 as a possible D gene (6 bases). The germline V and J ends were trimmed by 2 bases and 7 bases, with 19 bases remaining between them. The length of the CDR3 is 16 residues. Per the germline V gene, CDR1 is SGHRS and CDR2 is YFSETQ.

As DNA, the CDR3 is TGTGCCAGCCTTTTTAGGGCTAGCGGATCCTACGAGCAGTACTTC. Its translation: CASLFRASGSYEQYF. The rearrangement joins TRBV6-1 to TRBJ2-5; the match to TRBD2 covers 7 bases. The J call may be wrong; the DNA end is better matched by TRBJ2-7. Looked up from germline, CDR1 is MNHNS and CDR2 is SASEGT. CDR3 length: 15 residues.

In this sample, this clonotype turned up a few times. CDR3 in amino acids: CASKSGSGRMNNEQFF. The CDR3 nucleotides read TGTGCCAGCAAGTCAGGTTCGGGTCGTATGAACAATGAGCAGTTCTTC. This rearrangement joins TRBV2 to TRBJ2-5, with D uncertain. The DNA end is a closer match to TRBJ2-1, so the J assignment may be wrong. CDR3 length equals 16 residues. Germline CDR1 SNHLY, CDR2 FYNNEI.

This chain joins TRBV6-2 or TRBV6-3 and TRBJ1-1; possibly TRBD1 for D (6 bases). CDR3 length: 15 amino acids. Germline V gene lookup returns CDR1 MNHEY and CDR2 SVGEGT. Trimming removed 5 bases at V and 1 base at J, with 14 bases between. The CDR3 DNA reads TGTGCCAGCAGTCTATCCCAGACAGGGAACACTGAAGCTTTCTTT. This gives the protein CASSLSQTGNTEAFF.

The CDR3 loop reads CASSGYGYTGELFF. The CDR3 bases are TGTGCCAGCAGCGGATACGGCTACACCGGGGAGCTGTTTTTT. The rearrangement uses TRBV9 and TRBJ2-2; D gene unclear. The germline V and J ends were trimmed by 3 bases and 3 bases, with 9 bases remaining between them. The germline V gene has CDR1 SGDLS and CDR2 YYNGEE. The CDR3 spans 14 residues. Based on the CDR3 plus reference TRBV9 and TRBJ2-2, the full variable domain is DSGVTQTPKHLITATGQRVTLRCSPRSGDLSVYWYQQSLDQGLQFLIQYYNGEERAKGNILERFSAQQFPDLHSELNLSSLELGDSALYFCASSGYGYTGELFFGEGSRLTVL.

The V call is TRBV28, the J call TRBJ2-5; 10 bases are a match to TRBD2. The J call may be incorrect, as the DNA end agrees better with TRBJ2-7. The germline V gene encodes CDR1 MDHEN and CDR2 SYDVKM. This CDR3 comprises 13 residues. The CDR3 bases are TGTGCCAGCCGCAAGCGGGAGGGCTACGAGCAGTACTTC. Protein sequence: CASRKREGYEQYF.

The rearrangement uses TRBV4-3 and TRBJ2-4; D remains unclear. Germline CDR1 is LGHNA and CDR2 is YSLEER. This CDR3 is 18 amino acids long. The V end lost 3 bases, the J end lost 4 bases, and 22 bases lay between the germline ends. CDR3 bases: TGCGCCAGCAGCCATTCCAACTTCAACGGCCTTGGGAAAAACATTCAGTACTTC. This gives the protein CASSHSNFNGLGKNIQYF.

The chain employs TRBV6-6 and TRBJ2-7; D uncertain. Germline V gene data show CDR1 as MNHNY and CDR2 as SVGAGI (reference sequence). The CDR3 is made up of 11 amino acids. V was clipped by 4 bases and J by 5 bases, with 6 bases between them. The CDR3: CASSSFHEQYF. The DNA for the CDR3 is TGTGCCAGCAGTTCCTTTCACGAGCAGTACTTC.

The chain couples TRBV27 to TRBJ2-7; 7 bases match TRBD1. This CDR3 has 15 amino acids. V trimming: 5 bases; J trimming: 3 bases; junction bases outside the gene matches: 10. The germline CDR1 and CDR2 sequences are MNHEY and SMNVEV (reference sequence). CDR3 residues: CASSPDWGQLYEQYF. Written as DNA, the CDR3 is TGTGCCAGCAGTCCGGATTGGGGACAGCTCTACGAGCAGTACTTC.

This chain connects TRBV11-3 to TRBJ2-1; 8 bases agree with TRBD1. This CDR3 is 15 amino acids long. Germline trimming cut 0 bases from V and 4 bases from J; bases unmatched to any gene: 2. From germline, CDR1 is SGHNT and CDR2 YENEEA. The CDR3 nucleotides read TGTGCCAGCAGCTTAGAGAGGACAGGGTACAATGAGCAGTTCTTC. Translation: CASSLERTGYNEQFF.

This rearrangement joins TRBV12-3 or TRBV12-4 to TRBJ2-7; 9 positions match TRBD2. J lost 4 bases, V lost 7 bases, and 11 bases had no gene match. The CDR3 length is 15 residues. CDR3 region: CASTSRTSATYEQYF. CDR3 coding DNA: TGTGCCAGCACCTCCCGGACTAGCGCCACGTACGAGCAGTACTTC.

The chain couples TRBV18 to TRBJ2-6, with D uncertain. Germline CDR1 reads KGHSH; CDR2 reads LQKENI. The ends were cut back, 4 bases at V and 0 bases at J, with 10 bases in the middle. There are 16 residues in the CDR3. In DNA form, the CDR3 reads TGTGCCAGCTCACTCCAGGAAAGCTCTGGGGCCAACGTCCTGACTTTC. Its translation: CASSLQESSGANVLTF.

CDR3 amino acids: CSVDGPGLEGEQYF. In DNA form, the CDR3 reads TGCAGCGTTGATGGACCGGGACTAGAGGGCGAGCAGTACTTC. This sequence joins TRBV29-1 and TRBJ2-1; 8 nucleotides line up with TRBD2. The J call may be mistaken, given a closer DNA end match to TRBJ2-7. In germline, CDR1 is SQVTM, CDR2 ANQGSEA. The CDR3 has 14 residues.

This clonotype has a handful of counts. This rearrangement joins TRBV13 to TRBJ2-1; D tentatively reads TRBD1 or TRBD2 (5 bases each). CDR3 length equals 16 residues. V was cut by 5 bases and J by 2 bases, with 16 bases left in between. Germline loops: CDR1 PRHDT, CDR2 FYEKMQ (reference sequence). The CDR3 DNA sequence: TGTGCCAGCAGCACCGGGGCAGTTTTGACCTACAATGAGCAGTTCTTC. This gives the protein CASSTGAVLTYNEQFF. Looking up the rest from reference TRBV13 and TRBJ2-1 gives the full variable domain: AAGVIQSPRHLIKEKRETATLKCYPIPRHDTVYWYQQGPGQDPQFLISFYEKMQSDKGSIPDRFSAQQFSDYHSELNMSSLELGDSALYFCASSTGAVLTYNEQFFGPGTRLTVL.

The chain has TRBV18 and TRBJ2-7; 7 bases line up with TRBD1. Germline CDR1 is KGHSH and CDR2 is LQKENI. The CDR3 contains 15 residues. V gave up 2 bases and J gave up 4 bases; unmatched junction bases: 8. The CDR3 sequence: CASSPGTAFSYEQYF. In DNA form, the CDR3 reads TGTGCCAGCTCACCAGGGACAGCCTTTTCTTACGAGCAGTACTTC.

The chain joins TRBV9 to TRBJ2-5; 8 bases match TRBD1. The germline V gene encodes CDR1 SGDLS and CDR2 YYNGEE. There are 15 residues in the CDR3. With V trimmed by 0 bases and J by 7 bases, 8 bases remained unmatched. For the CDR3, the DNA is TGTGCCAGCAGCGTAGACCAGGGGGCAATGGGGACCCAGTACTTC. This encodes CASSVDQGAMGTQYF.

Of note for this clonotype: The junction shows a germline mismatch at one end, possibly a read error. This chain connects TRBV24-1 to TRBJ2-3, with TRBD2 identical over 9 bases. The CDR3 has 12 amino acids. Germline assignment: CDR1 KGHDR and CDR2 SFDVKD. This CDR3 is CATSRLAGTAHF. The CDR3 bases are TGTGCCACCAGTAGGCTAGCGGGGACCGCGCATTTT.

In regard to this clonotype: At one of its ends the junction is not consistent with the germline gene, which may arise from a read error. V and J are TRBV2 and TRBJ2-5, with TRBD2 matching over 10 bases. The germline CDR1 and CDR2 sequences are SNHLY and FYNNEI. This CDR3 contains 12 residues. The chain's CDR3 is CASRSGGDKKFF. CDR3 coding DNA: TGTGCCAGCAGGAGCGGGGGGGATAAAAAGTTCTTC.